This TCR beta chain was sequenced in a study of CD8 T cells in ankylosing spondylitis. Notes on the study in general: Earlier work had already found some motif variants in reactive arthritis synovial fluid and blood. Seemingly characteristic of ankylosing spondylitis blood was a TCR beta motif consisting of about 8 highly homologous variants. Disease-associated clones were reportedly significantly overrepresented in matched ankylosing spondylitis synovial fluid.

Germline assignment: CDR1 LGHNA and CDR2 YNFKEQ. This CDR3 comprises 16 residues. With 3 bases removed from V and 6 bases from J, the gap between germline ends came to 17 bases. Quantitative molecular-barcoded 5'-RACE generated the TCR beta libraries. MiXCR, applied by TCRdb to the 5' RACE reads, yields one record per CDR3 protein. The table has about 200,000 distinct CDR3 sequences, about 26% seen once; the top ten hold under 8%. Turning to this clonotype: Its antigen is undetermined.

The chain has TRBV4-2 and TRBJ1-4; D perhaps matches TRBD1 (5 bases). Sequencing was carried out using blood, either unsorted or a sorted T cell fraction (not recorded which). This clonotype originated in a male donor with ankylosing spondylitis or in good health (not recorded which). Written as DNA, the CDR3 is TGTGCCAGCAGCCACCCCAGGGTGGCGCGTGATGAAAAACTGTTTTTT. Residues: CASSHPRVARDEKLFF.